Only a few counts were recorded for the clone carrying this T cell receptor (beta chain). Each CDR3 protein is one row after TCRdb ran MiXCR on the RT-PCR reads. This sample has approximately 7,600 distinct CDR3 sequences; around 10% occur once, and the top ten carry 45% to 60%. The sample originates from a study of patients and donors after allogeneic stem cell transplantation. Looked up from germline, CDR1 is SEHNR and CDR2 is FQNEAQ (reference sequence). V trimming: 7 bases; J trimming: 4 bases; junction bases outside the gene matches: 5. This CDR3 is 14 amino acids long. The J gene is TRBJ2-1, the V gene TRBV7-9, with TRBD2 identical over 9 bases. The specimen sequenced was blood, either unsorted or a sorted T cell fraction (not recorded which). The sequence came from a human donor who was either an allogeneic HSCT recipient or a stem cell or donor lymphocyte infusion donor (not recorded which). It is not recorded whose cells these are; they may come from a transplant donor. CDR3 DNA sequence: TGTGCCAGCACCATGACTAGCGGTTACAATGAGCAGTTCTTC. Protein product: CASTMTSGYNEQFF.